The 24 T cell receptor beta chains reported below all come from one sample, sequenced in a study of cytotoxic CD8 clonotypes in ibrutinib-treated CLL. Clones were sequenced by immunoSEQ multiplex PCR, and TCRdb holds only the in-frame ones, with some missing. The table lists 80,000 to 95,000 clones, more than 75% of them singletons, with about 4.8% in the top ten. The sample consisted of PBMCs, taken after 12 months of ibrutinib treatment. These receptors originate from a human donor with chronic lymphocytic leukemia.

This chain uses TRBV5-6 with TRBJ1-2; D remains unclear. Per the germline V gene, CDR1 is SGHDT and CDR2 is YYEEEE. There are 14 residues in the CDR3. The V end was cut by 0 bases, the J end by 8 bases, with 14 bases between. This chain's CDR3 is CASSLAVGQVGYTF. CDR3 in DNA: TGTGCCAGCAGCTTGGCCGTCGGTCAAGTGGGCTACACCTTC. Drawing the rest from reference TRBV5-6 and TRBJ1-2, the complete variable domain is DAGVTQSPTHLIKTRGQQVTLRCSPKSGHDTVSWYQQALGQGPQFIFQYYEEEERQRGNFPDRFSGHQFPNYSSELNVNALLLGDSALYLCASSLAVGQVGYTFGSGTRLTVV.

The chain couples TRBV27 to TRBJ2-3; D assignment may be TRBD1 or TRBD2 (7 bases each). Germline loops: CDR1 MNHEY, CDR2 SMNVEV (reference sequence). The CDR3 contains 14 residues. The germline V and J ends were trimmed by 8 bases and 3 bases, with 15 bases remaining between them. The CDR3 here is CASRYQGGTDTQYF. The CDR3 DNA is TGTGCCAGCCGATATCAGGGGGGGACAGATACGCAGTATTTT.

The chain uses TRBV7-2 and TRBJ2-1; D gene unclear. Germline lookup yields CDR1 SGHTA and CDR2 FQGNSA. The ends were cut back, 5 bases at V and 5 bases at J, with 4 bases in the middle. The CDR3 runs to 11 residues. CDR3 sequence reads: CASSGDNEQFF. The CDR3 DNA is TGTGCCAGCAGCGGGGACAATGAGCAGTTCTTC.

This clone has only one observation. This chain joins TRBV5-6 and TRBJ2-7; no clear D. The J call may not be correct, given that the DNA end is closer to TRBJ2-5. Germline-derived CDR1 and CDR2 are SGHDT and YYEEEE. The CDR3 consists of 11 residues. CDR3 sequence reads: CASSGGQTQYF. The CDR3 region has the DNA TGTGCCAGCAGCGGTGGGCAGACCCAGTACTTC.

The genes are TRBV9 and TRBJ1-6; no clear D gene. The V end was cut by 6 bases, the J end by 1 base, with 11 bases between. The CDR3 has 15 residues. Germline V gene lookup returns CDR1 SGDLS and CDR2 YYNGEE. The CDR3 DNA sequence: TGTGCCAGCAAGAGCGGTGGGTCCTATAATTCACCCCTCCACTTT. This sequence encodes CASKSGGSYNSPLHF.

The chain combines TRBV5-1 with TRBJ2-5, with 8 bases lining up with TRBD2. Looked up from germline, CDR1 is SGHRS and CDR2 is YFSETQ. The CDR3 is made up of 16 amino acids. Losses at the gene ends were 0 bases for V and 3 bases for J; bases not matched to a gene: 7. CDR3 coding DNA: TGCGCCAGCAGCTTGGCCGGGGGGGCGTTGGAAGAGACCCAGTACTTC. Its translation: CASSLAGGALEETQYF.

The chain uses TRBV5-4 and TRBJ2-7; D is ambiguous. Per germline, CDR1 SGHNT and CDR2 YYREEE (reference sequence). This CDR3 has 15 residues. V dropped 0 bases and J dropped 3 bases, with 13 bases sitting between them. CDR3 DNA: TGTGCCAGCAGCTTGGGGTGGCGGCAAGACTACGAGCAGTACTTC. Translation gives CASSLGWRQDYEQYF.

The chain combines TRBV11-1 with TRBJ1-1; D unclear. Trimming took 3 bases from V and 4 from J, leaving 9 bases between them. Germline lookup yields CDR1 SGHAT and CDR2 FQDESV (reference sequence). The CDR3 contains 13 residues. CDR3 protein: CASSLRDGTEAFF. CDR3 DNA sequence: TGTGCCAGCAGCTTGCGGGATGGCACTGAAGCTTTCTTT.

In DNA form, the CDR3 reads TGTGCCAGCAGCACTAACCGGCGTTCACCCCTCCACTTT. Translation gives CASSTNRRSPLHF. The J gene is TRBJ1-6, the V gene TRBV13; D is unclear. Germline CDR1 is PRHDT and CDR2 is FYEKMQ (reference sequence). The V gene lost 5 bases and the J gene lost 9 bases, with 11 bases spanning the gap. The length of the CDR3 is 13 residues.

The CDR3 reads CASRPTDGANYGYTF. The DNA of the CDR3 is TGCGCCAGCAGGCCTACCGACGGAGCTAACTATGGCTACACCTTC. The chain recombines TRBV5-1 with TRBJ1-2; D remains unclear. Germline V gene lookup returns CDR1 SGHRS and CDR2 YFSETQ. Trimming removed 5 bases from V and 0 bases from J, with 14 bases in between. The CDR3 is 15 residues long.

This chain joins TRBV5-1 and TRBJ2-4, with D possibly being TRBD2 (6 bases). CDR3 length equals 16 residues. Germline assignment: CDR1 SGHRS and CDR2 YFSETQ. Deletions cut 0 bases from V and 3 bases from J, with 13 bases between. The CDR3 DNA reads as TGCGCCAGCAGCTTGGCCGGGGGATGGGTCAAAAACATTCAGTACTTC. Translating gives CASSLAGGWVKNIQYF.

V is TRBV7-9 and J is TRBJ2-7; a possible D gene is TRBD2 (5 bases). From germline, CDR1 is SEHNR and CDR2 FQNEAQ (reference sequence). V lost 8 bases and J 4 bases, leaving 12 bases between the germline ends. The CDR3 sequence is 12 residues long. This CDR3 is CASAGMSYEQYF. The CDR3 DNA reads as TGTGCCAGCGCCGGGATGTCGTACGAGCAGTACTTC.

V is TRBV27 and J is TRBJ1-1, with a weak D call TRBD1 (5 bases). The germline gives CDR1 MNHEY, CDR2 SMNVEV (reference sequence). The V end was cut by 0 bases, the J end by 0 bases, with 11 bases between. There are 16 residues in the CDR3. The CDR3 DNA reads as TGTGCCAGCAGTTTATCCTGGACACTCATGAACACTGAAGCTTTCTTT. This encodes CASSLSWTLMNTEAFF.

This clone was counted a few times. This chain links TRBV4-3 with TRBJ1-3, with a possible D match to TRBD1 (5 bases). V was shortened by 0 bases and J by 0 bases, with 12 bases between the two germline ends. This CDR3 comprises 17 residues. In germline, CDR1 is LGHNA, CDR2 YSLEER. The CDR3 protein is CASSQDRPGTSGNTIYF. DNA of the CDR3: TGCGCCAGCAGCCAAGACCGGCCAGGGACCTCTGGAAACACCATATATTTT.

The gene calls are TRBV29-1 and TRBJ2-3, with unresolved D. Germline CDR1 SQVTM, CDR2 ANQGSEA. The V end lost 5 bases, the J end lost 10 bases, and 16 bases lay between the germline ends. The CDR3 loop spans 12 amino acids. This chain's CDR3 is CSVHRPIGAQYF. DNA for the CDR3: TGCAGCGTTCACAGACCGATTGGGGCGCAGTATTTT.

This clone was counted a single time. The CDR3 nucleotides read TGTGCCAGCAGTTTATATAGGGAACCGGGCTACACCTTC. Protein: CASSLYREPGYTF. The gene calls are TRBV28 and TRBJ1-2; D is unresolved. Germline V gene lookup returns CDR1 MDHEN and CDR2 SYDVKM. The V gene lost 1 base and the J gene lost 8 bases, with 11 bases spanning the gap. The CDR3 has 13 residues.

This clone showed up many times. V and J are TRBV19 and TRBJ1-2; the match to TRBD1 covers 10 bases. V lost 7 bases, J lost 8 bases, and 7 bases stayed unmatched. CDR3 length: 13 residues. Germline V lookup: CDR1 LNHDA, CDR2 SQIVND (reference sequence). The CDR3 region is CASNRVGQGGYTF. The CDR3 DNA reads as TGTGCCAGTAACCGAGTGGGACAGGGGGGCTACACCTTC.

This CDR3 is CASSPRGREGRQFF. The CDR3, as DNA: TGTGCCAGCAGCCCAAGGGGGCGGGAGGGCCGGCAGTTCTTC. The chain employs TRBV7-9 and TRBJ2-1, with 9 bases aligning to TRBD2. V was pared by 5 bases and J by 12 bases, with 11 bases of the junction left unmatched. CDR1 and CDR2 from the germline V gene are SEHNR and FQNEAQ (reference sequence). The CDR3 consists of 14 residues.

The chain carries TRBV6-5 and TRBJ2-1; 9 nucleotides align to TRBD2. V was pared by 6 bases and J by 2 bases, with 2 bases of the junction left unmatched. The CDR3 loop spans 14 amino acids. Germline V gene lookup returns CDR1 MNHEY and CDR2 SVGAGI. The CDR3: CASSLAGTYNEQFF. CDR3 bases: TGTGCCAGCAGCCTAGCGGGAACCTACAATGAGCAGTTCTTC.

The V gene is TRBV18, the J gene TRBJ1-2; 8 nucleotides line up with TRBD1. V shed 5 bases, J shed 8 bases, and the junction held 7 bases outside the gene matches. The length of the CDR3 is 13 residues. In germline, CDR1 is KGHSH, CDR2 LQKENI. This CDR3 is CASSTGQGRGYTF. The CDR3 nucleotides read TGTGCCAGCTCAACCGGACAGGGAAGGGGCTACACCTTC.

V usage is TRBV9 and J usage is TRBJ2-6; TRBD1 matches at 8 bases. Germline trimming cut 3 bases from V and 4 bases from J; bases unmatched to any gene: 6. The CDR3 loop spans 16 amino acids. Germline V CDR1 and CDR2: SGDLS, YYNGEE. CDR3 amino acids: CASSGLQGGGANVLTF. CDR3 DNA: TGTGCCAGCAGCGGGTTACAGGGGGGAGGGGCCAACGTCCTGACTTTC.

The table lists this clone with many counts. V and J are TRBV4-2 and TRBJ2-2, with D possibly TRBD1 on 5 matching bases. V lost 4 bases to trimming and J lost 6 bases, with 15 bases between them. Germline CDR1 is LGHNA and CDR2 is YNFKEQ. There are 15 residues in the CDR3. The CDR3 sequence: CASSPRVFRPGELFF. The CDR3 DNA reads TGTGCCAGCAGCCCCAGGGTGTTCCGGCCCGGGGAGCTGTTTTTT.

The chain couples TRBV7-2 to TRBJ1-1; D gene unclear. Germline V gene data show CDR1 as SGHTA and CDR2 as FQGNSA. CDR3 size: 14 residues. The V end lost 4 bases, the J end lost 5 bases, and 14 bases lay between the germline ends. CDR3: CASSSMTGKTEAFF. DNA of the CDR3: TGTGCCAGCAGCTCCATGACGGGAAAGACTGAAGCTTTCTTT.

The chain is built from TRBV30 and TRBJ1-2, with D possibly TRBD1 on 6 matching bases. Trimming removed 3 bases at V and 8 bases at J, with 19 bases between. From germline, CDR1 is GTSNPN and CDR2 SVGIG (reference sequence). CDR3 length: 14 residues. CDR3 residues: CAWRPPGGPGGYTF. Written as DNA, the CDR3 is TGTGCCTGGAGGCCCCCGGGGGGGCCGGGGGGCTACACCTTC.